These T cell receptor beta chains were read from a single sample in a study of shared clonotypes between healthy human individuals. TCRdb's table, derived via immunoSEQ multiplex PCR, lists solely in-frame clones and lacks some. The sample holds around 2.5 million clones; more than 85% are singletons and the top ten take around 0.4%. The material sequenced was naive CD4+ T cells from PBMCs. The receptor set was obtained from a man younger than 35 in good health. Some clones in this sample may be carry-over from other donors' samples. Each CDR3 is given with its conserved first and last residue. Each record gives: V gene, J gene, D gene, CDR3 DNA, CDR3 protein. D genes are given only for firm matches.

TRBV5-1	TRBJ2-2	TRBD1	TGCGCCAGCAGCTTGGGACAGGGGGTCGCCGCCGGGGAGCTGTTTTTT	CASSLGQGVAAGELFF
TRBV30	TRBJ2-1	TRBD2	TGTGCCTGGAAACGTAGCGGGAGCATCTACAATGAGCAGTTCTTC	CAWKRSGSIYNEQFF
TRBV5-1	TRBJ2-4	NA	TGCGCCAGCAGCTTGGTCACAGTCGGTGCCAAAAACATTCAGTACTTC	CASSLVTVGAKNIQYF
TRBV28	TRBJ2-7	NA	TGTGCCAGCAGTTTCAGCCACACGGGTGGCTACGAGCAGTACTTC	CASSFSHTGGYEQYF
TRBV25-1	TRBJ2-1	NA	TGTGCCAGCTTAAGGGCCGGAGCGGAAATCTACAATGAGCAGTTCTTC	CASLRAGAEIYNEQFF
TRBV28	TRBJ2-7	NA	TGTGCCAGCAGTTTAATAGGGTACGAGCAGTACTTC	CASSLIGYEQYF
TRBV18	TRBJ1-3	NA	TGTGCCAGCTCACTGTCAAATGCAGGAAACACCATATATTTT	CASSLSNAGNTIYF
TRBV7-2	TRBJ1-2	NA	TGTGCCAGCAGCTTAGACGCACGGGCTAACTATGGCTACACCTTC	CASSLDARANYGYTF
TRBV29-1	TRBJ2-5	NA	TGCAGCGTTGAGTCTCCCAGGGCCAGGAACCAGTACTTC	CSVESPRARNQYF
TRBV5-1	TRBJ2-3	NA	TGCGCCAGCAGCTTTTTGGCGGCGGCTAGCACAGATACGCAGTATTTT	CASSFLAAASTDTQYF
TRBV7-8	TRBJ2-7	TRBD2	TGTGCCAGCAGCCTAGGAGCGGGAGCCTACGAGCAGTACTTC	CASSLGAGAYEQYF
TRBV7-2	TRBJ2-5	TRBD2	TGTGCCAGCAGCTTAGCGCTACGAGCGGGACGAGAGACCCAGTACTTC	CASSLALRAGRETQYF
TRBV5-4	TRBJ2-3	NA	TGTGCCAGCACCCCTTGGACCGCTGGCACAGATACGCAGTATTTT	CASTPWTAGTDTQYF
TRBV10-3	TRBJ2-5	NA	TGTGCCATCAGACGGGACATAGGAGAGACCCAGTACTTC	CAIRRDIGETQYF